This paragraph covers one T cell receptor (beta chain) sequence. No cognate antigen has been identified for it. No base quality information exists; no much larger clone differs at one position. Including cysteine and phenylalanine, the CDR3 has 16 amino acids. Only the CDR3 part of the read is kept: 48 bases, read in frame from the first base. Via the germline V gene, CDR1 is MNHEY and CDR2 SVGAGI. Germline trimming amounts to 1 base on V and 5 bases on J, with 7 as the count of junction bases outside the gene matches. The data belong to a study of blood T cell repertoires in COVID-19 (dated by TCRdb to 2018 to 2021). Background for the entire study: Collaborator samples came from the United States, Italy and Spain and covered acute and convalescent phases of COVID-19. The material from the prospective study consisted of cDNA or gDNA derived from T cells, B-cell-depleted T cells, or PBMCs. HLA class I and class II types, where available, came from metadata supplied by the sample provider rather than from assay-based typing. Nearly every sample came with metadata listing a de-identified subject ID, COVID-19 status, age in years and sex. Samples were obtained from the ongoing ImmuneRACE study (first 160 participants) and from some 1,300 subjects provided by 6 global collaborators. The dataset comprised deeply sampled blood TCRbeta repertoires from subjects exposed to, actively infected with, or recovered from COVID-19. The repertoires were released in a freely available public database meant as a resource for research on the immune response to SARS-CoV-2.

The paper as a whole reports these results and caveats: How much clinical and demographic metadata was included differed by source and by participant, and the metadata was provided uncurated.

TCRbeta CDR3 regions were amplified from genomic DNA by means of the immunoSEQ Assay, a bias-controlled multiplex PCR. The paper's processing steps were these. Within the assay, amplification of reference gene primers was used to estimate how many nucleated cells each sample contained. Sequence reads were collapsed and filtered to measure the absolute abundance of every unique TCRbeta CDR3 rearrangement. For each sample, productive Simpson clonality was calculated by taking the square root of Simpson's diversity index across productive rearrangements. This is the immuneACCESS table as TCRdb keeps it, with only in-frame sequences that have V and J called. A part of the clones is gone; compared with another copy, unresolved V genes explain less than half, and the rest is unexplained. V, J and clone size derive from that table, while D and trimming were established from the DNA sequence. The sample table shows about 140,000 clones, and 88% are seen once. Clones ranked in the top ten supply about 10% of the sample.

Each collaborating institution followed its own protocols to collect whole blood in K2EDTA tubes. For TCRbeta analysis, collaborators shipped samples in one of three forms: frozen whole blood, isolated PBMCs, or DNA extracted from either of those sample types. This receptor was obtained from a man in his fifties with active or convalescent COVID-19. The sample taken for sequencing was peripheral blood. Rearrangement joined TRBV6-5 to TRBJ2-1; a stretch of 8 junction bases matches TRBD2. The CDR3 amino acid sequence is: CASSYYPGLVDNEQFF. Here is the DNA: TGTGCCAGCAGTTACTACCCGGGACTAGTTGACAATGAGCAGTTCTTC.